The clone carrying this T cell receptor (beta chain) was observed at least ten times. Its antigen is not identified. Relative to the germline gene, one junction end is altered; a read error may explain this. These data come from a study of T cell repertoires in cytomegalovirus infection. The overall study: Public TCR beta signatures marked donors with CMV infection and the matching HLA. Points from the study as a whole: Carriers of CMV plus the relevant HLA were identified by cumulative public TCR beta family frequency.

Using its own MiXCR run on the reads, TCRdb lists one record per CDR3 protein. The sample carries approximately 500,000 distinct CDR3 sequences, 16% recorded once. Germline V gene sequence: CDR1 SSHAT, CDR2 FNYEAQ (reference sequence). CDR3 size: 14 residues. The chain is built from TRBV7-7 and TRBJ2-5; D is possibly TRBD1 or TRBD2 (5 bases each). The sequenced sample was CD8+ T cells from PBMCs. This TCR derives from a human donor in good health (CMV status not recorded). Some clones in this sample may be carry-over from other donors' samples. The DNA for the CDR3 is TGTGCTAGCAGCTTACTCGGGACGGCGGAGACCCAGTACTTC. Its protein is CASSLLGTAETQYF.